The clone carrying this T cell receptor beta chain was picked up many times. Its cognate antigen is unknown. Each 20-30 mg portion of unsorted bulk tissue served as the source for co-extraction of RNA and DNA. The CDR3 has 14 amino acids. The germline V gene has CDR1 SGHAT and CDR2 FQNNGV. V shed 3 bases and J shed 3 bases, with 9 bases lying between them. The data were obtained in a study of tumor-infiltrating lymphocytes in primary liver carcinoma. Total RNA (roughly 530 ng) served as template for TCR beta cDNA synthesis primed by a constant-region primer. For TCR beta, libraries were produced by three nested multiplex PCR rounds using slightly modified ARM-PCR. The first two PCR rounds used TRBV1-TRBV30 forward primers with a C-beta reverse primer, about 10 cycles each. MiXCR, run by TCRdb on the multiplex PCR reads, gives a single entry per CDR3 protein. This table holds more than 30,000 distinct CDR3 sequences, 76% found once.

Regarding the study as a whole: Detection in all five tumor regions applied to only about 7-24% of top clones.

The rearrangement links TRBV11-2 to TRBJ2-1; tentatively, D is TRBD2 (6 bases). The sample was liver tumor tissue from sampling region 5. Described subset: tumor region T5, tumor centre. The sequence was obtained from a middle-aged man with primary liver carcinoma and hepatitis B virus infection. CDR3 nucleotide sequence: TGTGCCAGCAGCTTCCCGGGACTCTACAATGAGCAGTTCTTC. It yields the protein CASSFPGLYNEQFF.